The rows below give T cell receptor beta chains drawn from one sample of a study of response to subunit inactivated influenza vaccine. TCRdb reprocessed the RT-PCR reads with MiXCR, giving one entry per CDR3 protein. The sample yields about 780,000 distinct CDR3 sequences, about 18% seen once. The sequences come from PBMCs from blood, collected about 5 days after vaccination. The receptors stem from a man in his forties or fifties who received an inactivated influenza vaccine. Both conserved end residues are part of each CDR3. The D gene is left open where the match is weak. Size values are once, few and many counts, or a class for expanded clones, and some rows have none.

few,NA,TRBJ2-1,TRBV9,TGTGCCAGCAGCACCGGAGGGCTTATCGGTGAGCAGTTCTTC,CASSTGGLIGEQFF
NA,NA,TRBJ2-5,TRBV27,TGTGCCAGCAGTTTATCGGCGGGAGAGACCCAGTACTTC,CASSLSAGETQYF
NA,TRBD1,TRBJ2-7,TRBV7-2,TGTGCCAGCAGCTTGGACAGGGAGGACGAGCAGTACTTC,CASSLDREDEQYF
few,TRBD2,TRBJ2-7,TRBV20-1,TGCAGTGCCCGCCAAGGACTAGCGGACTACGAGCAGTACTTC,CSARQGLADYEQYF
NA,TRBD2,TRBJ2-7,TRBV7-2,TGTGCCAGCAGCCCAGGACTAGCGGCTCGAGAGCAGTACTTC,CASSPGLAAREQYF
NA,TRBD2,TRBJ2-3,TRBV15,TGTGCCACCAGCATGGGACTAGCGGGAGGCTGGGGCTTTGGAGATACGCAGTATTTT,CATSMGLAGGWGFGDTQYF
few,TRBD1,TRBJ1-1,TRBV29-1,TGCAGCGCCAACAGGGGGCCGAACACTGAAGCTTTCTTT,CSANRGPNTEAFF
few,NA,TRBJ2-4,TRBV12-3/TRBV12-4,TGTGCCAGCAGTTTAAGAGATACTAAAAACATTCAGTACTTC,CASSLRDTKNIQYF
few,TRBD2,TRBJ2-1,TRBV6-2/TRBV6-3,TGTGCCAGCAGCCCCTCGGGCGGGAGATTAAATGAGCAGTTCTTC,CASSPSGGRLNEQFF
NA,TRBD1,TRBJ2-7,TRBV4-2,TGTGCCAGCAGCCAAGCGGGACAGCCATACGAGCAGTACTTC,CASSQAGQPYEQYF
few,TRBD2,TRBJ2-1,TRBV29-1,TGCAGCGTTGAAGGTGGAGGGAGGGCCAATGAGCAGTTCTTC,CSVEGGGRANEQFF
few,TRBD1,TRBJ1-1,TRBV5-1,TGCGCCAGCAGCCCTCGGGACAGGATGAACACTGAAGCTTTCTTT,CASSPRDRMNTEAFF
few,NA,TRBJ1-1,TRBV5-1,TGCGCCAGCAGTGGAGGGGTGAACACTGAAGCTTTCTTT,CASSGGVNTEAFF
NA,NA,TRBJ2-3,TRBV12-3/TRBV12-4,TGTGCCAGCAGTTCTACTCATACGCAGTATTTT,CASSSTHTQYF
NA,NA,TRBJ2-7,TRBV20-1,TGCAGTGCTAGGGCCTCGATGTACTACGAGCAGTACTTC,CSARASMYYEQYF
few,NA,TRBJ2-1,TRBV24-1,TGTGCCACCAACCCGGGCCGAGGGTGGAATGAGCAGTTCTTC,CATNPGRGWNEQFF
NA,TRBD2,TRBJ2-4,TRBV7-9,TGTGCCAGCAGCTTAGCGGGGGGGACGGCCAAAAACATTCAGTACTTC,CASSLAGGTAKNIQYF
few,NA,TRBJ2-3,TRBV20-1,TGCAGTGCTAGTGTAGGGGCCGCCTCAGATACGCAGTATTTT,CSASVGAASDTQYF